The T cell receptor beta chain described here comes from a study of blood T cell repertoires in COVID-19 (dated by TCRdb to the early 2020s). Looking at the study overall: Samples covering the acute and convalescent phases of COVID-19 were provided by collaborators in the United States, Italy and Spain. The sample metadata nearly always contained a de-identified subject ID, COVID-19 status, age in years and sex. The repertoires were released in a freely available public database intended as a resource for research on the immune response to SARS-CoV-2. The prospective study material was composed of cDNA or gDNA derived from T cells, B-cell-depleted T cells, or PBMCs. The dataset comprised deeply sampled blood TCRbeta repertoires from subjects exposed to, actively infected with, or recovered from COVID-19. The samples were drawn from the first 160 participants of the ongoing ImmuneRACE study and from over 950 subjects provided by 6 global collaborators. Where available, HLA class I and class II types were obtained from metadata supplied by the sample provider rather than from assay-based typing. Broader findings and caveats from the paper: Clinical and demographic metadata were provided uncurated, with the amount varying by source and participant.

The immunoSEQ Assay, a bias-controlled multiplex PCR, was used to amplify TCRbeta CDR3 regions from genomic DNA. As for how the authors treated the data: Nucleated cell counts per sample were estimated from amplification of reference gene primers within the assay. Sequence reads were collapsed and filtered to measure the absolute abundance of every unique TCRbeta CDR3 rearrangement. Productive Simpson clonality was computed per sample as the square root of Simpson's diversity index over productive rearrangements. The source is immuneACCESS, and TCRdb retained only in-frame sequences with V and J called. Part of the clones is not carried over; for the studies checked, unresolved V genes explain less than half of this, and the remainder is unexplained. V, J and clone size reflect that table, while D and trimming were determined from the DNA. This sample has 130,000 to 150,000 clones in its table, and around 84% of those were observed once. Clones ranked in the top ten supply approximately 4.6% of the sample.

Comment on this clone: The antigen it recognizes is unknown. Per-base quality was not reported, and no clone a single base away is much larger than it.

Each collaborating institution followed its own protocols to collect whole blood in K2EDTA tubes. Collaborator samples were shipped for TCRbeta analysis as frozen whole blood, isolated PBMCs, or DNA extracted from either sample type. The receptor was derived from a human donor in a cohort sampled during active COVID-19. Specimen: peripheral blood.

At the DNA level, the sequence is TGTGCCAGCAGTTTATCCAGGGGGCTGGCTGAAGCTTTCTTT. The resulting protein is CASSLSRGLAEAFF. Here the chain combines TRBV28 and TRBJ1-1, and TRBD1 aligns with 8 junction nucleotides. From cysteine to phenylalanine, the CDR3 is 14 amino acids long. The entry retains the CDR3 DNA only, 42 bases that are in frame from base 1. Trimming removed 1 base from V and 6 bases from J; the gene matches leave 4 bases unexplained. From the germline V gene, CDR1 is MDHEN and CDR2 is SYDVKM.